One and the same sample provided the 21 T cell receptor beta chains below, sequenced in a study of T cell responses to AZD1222 COVID-19 vaccine. The repertoire was sequenced with immunoSEQ multiplex PCR; TCRdb's copy has only in-frame clones and lacks some. The sample has 70,000 to 100,000 clones, 70% to 90% seen once. Source: peripheral blood, taken 28 days after the second AZD1222 dose. The receptors were sampled from an adult who received the AZD1222 COVID-19 vaccine.

The chain uses TRBV25-1 and TRBJ1-2; 7 positions match TRBD1. CDR3 length: 16 amino acids. The germline gives CDR1 MGHDK, CDR2 SYGVNS. V trimming: 1 base; J trimming: 2 bases; junction bases outside the gene matches: 7. The CDR3 loop is CASSEWGDRTNYGYTF. CDR3 bases: TGTGCCAGCAGTGAATGGGGGGACAGAACCAACTATGGCTACACCTTC.

This chain uses TRBV6-5 with TRBJ1-1; possible D gene TRBD1, 6 bases. The V and J ends lost 6 bases and 0 bases respectively, with 8 bases between them. The CDR3 totals 13 residues. Germline CDR1 is MNHEY and CDR2 is SVGAGI. CDR3 sequence (DNA): TGTGCCAGCAGGAGACAGGTGAACACTGAAGCTTTCTTT. Protein: CASRRQVNTEAFF.

The CDR3 spells CSVGDTRDAGYTF. CDR3 DNA: TGCAGCGTTGGGGACACGAGAGACGCAGGCTACACCTTC. The genes are TRBV29-1 and TRBJ1-2, with D possibly matching TRBD1 (6 bases). The germline V gene has CDR1 SQVTM and CDR2 ANQGSEA. The CDR3 spans 13 residues. Trimming pared 4 bases from V and 8 bases from J, leaving 17 bases between.

CDR3 coding DNA: TGCAGTGTGCGCCTGAACTACGAGCAGTACTTC. Translated, it gives CSVRLNYEQYF. The chain uses TRBV20-1 and TRBJ2-7; no definite D call. The V end was cut by 7 bases, the J end by 3 bases, with 10 bases between. Germline CDR1 reads DFQATT; CDR2 reads SNEGSKA (reference sequence). CDR3 size: 11 residues.

The chain is built from TRBV5-1 and TRBJ2-5, with a weak D call TRBD2 (6 bases). The CDR3 is 12 residues long. In germline, CDR1 is SGHRS, CDR2 YFSETQ. Trimming left V 6 bases short and J 5 bases short, with 11 bases between. The chain's CDR3 is CASTRDRETQYF. Here the CDR3 DNA reads TGCGCCAGCACGCGGGATAGGGAGACCCAGTACTTC. The full variable domain, its missing parts supplied by reference TRBV5-1 and TRBJ2-5, is KAGVTQTPRYLIKTRGQQVTLSCSPISGHRSVSWYQQTPGQGLQFLFEYFSETQRNKGNFPGRFSGRQFSNSRSEMNVSTLELGDSALYLCASTRDRETQYFGPGTRLLVL.

The rearrangement links TRBV6-2 or TRBV6-3 to TRBJ2-1; possibly TRBD1 for D (6 bases). The CDR3 is 16 amino acids. V shed 6 bases and J shed 7 bases, with 22 bases lying between them. The V gene's germline CDR1 is MNHEY and CDR2 SVGEGT. CDR3 coding DNA: TGTGCCAGCAGCCCCAGGGGACAACAGGTACAGAATGAGCAGTTCTTC. Residues: CASSPRGQQVQNEQFF.

V and J are TRBV6-1 and TRBJ2-6; 8 nucleotides line up with TRBD2. The germline V gene encodes CDR1 MNHNS and CDR2 SASEGT. With V trimmed by 2 bases and J by 0 bases, 6 bases remained unmatched. The CDR3 extends over 18 amino acids. This CDR3 is CASSEILAEISGANVLTF. The CDR3 DNA reads TGTGCCAGCAGTGAAATACTAGCGGAGATCTCTGGGGCCAACGTCCTGACTTTC.

The chain employs TRBV7-9 and TRBJ1-5; 9 bases line up with TRBD1. CDR1 and CDR2 from the germline V gene are SEHNR and FQNEAQ (reference sequence). The V segment lost 5 bases and the J segment 7 bases; nucleotides outside the gene matches: 6. CDR3 size: 14 residues. CDR3 sequence reads: CASSLGTGHQPQHF. CDR3 in DNA: TGTGCCAGCAGCCTCGGGACAGGGCACCAGCCCCAGCATTTT.

The chain combines TRBV28 with TRBJ1-4, with 10 bases matching TRBD1. CDR3 length: 15 amino acids. Germline trimming cut 7 bases from V and 7 bases from J; bases unmatched to any gene: 9. CDR1 and CDR2 from the germline V gene are MDHEN and SYDVKM. The CDR3: CASIAGQGGTEKLFF. The CDR3 region has the DNA TGTGCCAGCATTGCCGGACAGGGGGGGACTGAAAAACTGTTTTTT.

This rearrangement joins TRBV11-2 to TRBJ2-2; D is undetermined. Between the trimmed V and J ends, which lost 0 bases and 7 bases, there was a span of 15 bases. This CDR3 comprises 16 residues. In germline, CDR1 is SGHAT, CDR2 FQNNGV. The DNA of the CDR3 is TGTGCCAGCAGCTTAGATCAAGTTTCGAGGATCGGGGAGCTGTTTTTT. Translating it yields CASSLDQVSRIGELFF.

This chain joins TRBV2 and TRBJ1-6; 10 bases are a match to TRBD1. The V and J ends lost 7 bases and 7 bases, in that order; junction bases with no gene match: 7. The CDR3 contains 15 residues. Germline CDR1 SNHLY, CDR2 FYNNEI. The CDR3 reads CASNPGQGTNSPLHF. DNA for the CDR3: TGTGCCAGCAACCCGGGACAGGGGACAAATTCACCCCTCCACTTT.

The chain recombines TRBV11-3 with TRBJ2-3; D gene ambiguous. This CDR3 region has 14 residues. Germline CDR1 SGHNT, CDR2 YENEEA. Trimming left V 3 bases short and J 0 bases short, with 7 bases between. Written as DNA, the CDR3 is TGTGCCAGCAGCTTTGGCAAAAGCACAGATACGCAGTATTTT. As protein: CASSFGKSTDTQYF.

V gene TRBV30 combines with J gene TRBJ1-6; no firm D call. Germline CDR1 GTSNPN, CDR2 SVGIG (reference sequence). V was clipped by 3 bases and J by 0 bases, with 15 bases between them. The CDR3 is 17 amino acids. CDR3 in DNA: TGTGCCTGGAGGCCCGTTCTGGGAAGCTCCTATAATTCACCCCTCCACTTT. It specifies CAWRPVLGSSYNSPLHF.

The chain combines TRBV6-5 with TRBJ1-2; the D is unclear. Trimming cost V 7 bases and J 8 bases, with 11 bases left between them. CDR1 and CDR2 from the germline V gene are MNHEY and SVGAGI. The CDR3 length is 11 residues. For the CDR3, the DNA is TGTGCCAGCAAATTAGGGAGAGGCTACACCTTC. Amino acid sequence: CASKLGRGYTF.

The chain couples TRBV7-2 to TRBJ1-5; possible D gene TRBD1, 5 bases. Germline V CDR1 and CDR2: SGHTA, FQGNSA. The CDR3 length is 13 residues. Trimming took 5 bases from V and 7 from J, leaving 12 bases between them. CDR3 DNA sequence: TGTGCCAGCAGCCTCGGGGCCCAGCAGCCCCAGCATTTT. This gives the protein CASSLGAQQPQHF.

V usage is TRBV3-1 (or the pseudogene TRBV3-2) and J usage is TRBJ1-3; 7 positions agree with TRBD1. The CDR3 is made up of 13 amino acids. CDR1 and CDR2 (germline): LGHDT, YNNKEL (reference sequence). Unmatched junction bases numbered 6, after V lost 7 bases and J lost 6 bases. CDR3 region: CASTPGQINTIYF. The CDR3, as DNA: TGTGCCAGCACTCCGGGACAGATAAACACCATATATTTT.

This chain joins TRBV5-6 and TRBJ1-4; 7 bases agree with TRBD1. Trimming cost V 4 bases and J 4 bases; bases outside gene matches: 7. This CDR3 has 15 residues. Germline V gene lookup returns CDR1 SGHDT and CDR2 YYEEEE. The CDR3 sequence: CASSAPGQLNEKLFF. The CDR3 bases are TGTGCCAGCAGCGCGCCGGGACAGCTTAATGAAAAACTGTTTTTT.

V and J are TRBV5-1 and TRBJ1-1; D not certain. The length of the CDR3 is 10 residues. Germline V gene sequence: CDR1 SGHRS, CDR2 YFSETQ. The V and J ends lost 2 bases and 8 bases respectively, with 4 bases between them. The CDR3 DNA sequence: TGCGCCAGCAGCTTTTTCGAAGCTTTCTTT. It encodes CASSFFEAFF.

Only one count was recorded for this clone. This chain links TRBV13 with TRBJ2-7, with TRBD1 identical over 9 bases. V shed 3 bases and J 0 bases; nucleotides not matched to a gene: 6. The CDR3 sequence is 16 residues long. Germline assignment: CDR1 PRHDT and CDR2 FYEKMQ (reference sequence). CDR3 nucleotides: TGTGCCAGCAGCTTCTCGACAGGGGGGAGCTCCTACGAGCAGTACTTC. This gives the protein CASSFSTGGSSYEQYF.

The chain employs TRBV29-1 and TRBJ2-2, with 9 bases aligning to TRBD2. CDR1 is SQVTM and CDR2 is ANQGSEA in the germline V gene. The CDR3 loop spans 13 amino acids. V trimming: 6 bases; J trimming: 7 bases; junction bases outside the gene matches: 6. The CDR3 sequence is CSVRAGGGGELFF. CDR3 DNA sequence: TGCAGCGTCCGAGCGGGGGGCGGCGGGGAGCTGTTTTTT.

This clone has just a few counts. The chain uses TRBV7-8 and TRBJ2-3; 8 bases map to TRBD2. Per germline, CDR1 SGHVS and CDR2 FQNEAQ. The CDR3 is 15 amino acids. J was trimmed by 2 bases and V by 1 base; bases with no gene match: 2. The CDR3 bases are TGTGCCAGCAGCTTAGTTAGCGGGGCCACAGATACGCAGTATTTT. This encodes CASSLVSGATDTQYF.